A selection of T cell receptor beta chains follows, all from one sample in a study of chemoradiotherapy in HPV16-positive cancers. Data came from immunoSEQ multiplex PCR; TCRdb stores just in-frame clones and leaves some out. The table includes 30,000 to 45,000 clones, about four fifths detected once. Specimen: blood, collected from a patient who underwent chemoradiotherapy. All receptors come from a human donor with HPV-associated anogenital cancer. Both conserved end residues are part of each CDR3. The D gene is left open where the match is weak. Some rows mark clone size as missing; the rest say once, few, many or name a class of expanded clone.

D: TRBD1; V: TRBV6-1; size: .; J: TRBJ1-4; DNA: TGTGCCAGCAGCTCGGGGACAGATAGAGAAAAACTGTTTTTT; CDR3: CASSSGTDREKLFF
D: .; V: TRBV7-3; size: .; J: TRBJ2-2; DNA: TGTGCCAGCCGCCCCGGAGGGATCGGGGAGCTGTTTTTT; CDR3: CASRPGGIGELFF
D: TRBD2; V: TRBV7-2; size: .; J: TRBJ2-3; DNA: TGTGCCAGCAGCTTAGAGGGACTAGCCACAGATACGCAGTATTTT; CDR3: CASSLEGLATDTQYF
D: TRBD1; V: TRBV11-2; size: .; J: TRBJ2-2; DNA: TGTGCCAGCAGGCTCTTCGGGACAGAGGAGCTGTTTTTT; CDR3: CASRLFGTEELFF
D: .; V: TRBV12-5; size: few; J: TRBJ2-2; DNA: TGTGCTAGTGGTACCAGGGCTGAGGGGGAGCTGTTTTTT; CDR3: CASGTRAEGELFF
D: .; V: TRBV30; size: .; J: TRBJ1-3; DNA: TGTGCCTGGAGTCGGGGGAATCCGCACTCTGGAAACACCATATATTTT; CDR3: CAWSRGNPHSGNTIYF
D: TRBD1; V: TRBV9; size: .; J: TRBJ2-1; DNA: TGTGCCAGCAGCGTCCGAGACAGGGCCTACAATGAGCAGTTCTTC; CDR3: CASSVRDRAYNEQFF
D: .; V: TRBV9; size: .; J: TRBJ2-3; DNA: TGTGCCAGCAGCGTAGTAGGGCAGTATTTT; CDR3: CASSVVGQYF
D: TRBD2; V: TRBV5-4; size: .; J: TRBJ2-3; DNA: TGTGCCAGCAGCTTGCGGGGGGGCACAGATACGCAGTATTTT; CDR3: CASSLRGGTDTQYF
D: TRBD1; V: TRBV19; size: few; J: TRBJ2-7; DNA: TGTGCCAGTAGTACGGGTAGACAGGGAAGGCGGGAGCAGTACTTC; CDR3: CASSTGRQGRREQYF
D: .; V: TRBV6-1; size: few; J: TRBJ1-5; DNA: TGTGCCAGCAGTGAGCCAGGGATAAGCAATCAGCCCCAGCATTTT; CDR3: CASSEPGISNQPQHF
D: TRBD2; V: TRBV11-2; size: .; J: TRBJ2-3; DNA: TGTGCCAGCAGCTTAGCCCCTTCTAGCGGGGGGGCCGCGCAGTATTTT; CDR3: CASSLAPSSGGAAQYF
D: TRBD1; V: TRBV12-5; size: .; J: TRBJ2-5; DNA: TGTGCTAGTGGTTTAACCGGGACAGCAGAGACCCAGTACTTC; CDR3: CASGLTGTAETQYF